This T cell receptor beta chain was recorded in a study of T cells after posttransplantation cyclophosphamide. Profiling relied on immunoSEQ multiplex PCR, and the TCRdb table lists in-frame clones only, not all of them. Observed are about 14,000 clones, no singletons, with the top ten taking around 23%. A marrow graft followed busulfan-fludarabine conditioning, with cyclophosphamide on days +3 and +4. The CDR3 covers 13 residues. Germline CDR1 reads MGHRA; CDR2 reads YSYEKL. With 3 bases removed from V and 5 bases from J, the gap between germline ends came to 10 bases. V gene TRBV4-1 combines with J gene TRBJ1-1; tentatively, D is TRBD1 (6 bases). The sample in question was PBMCs, obtained approximately 1,100 days after allogeneic stem cell transplant with posttransplant cyclophosphamide. The source of this sequence is a female patient between 40 and 55 years old who received an allogeneic stem cell transplant from a related donor, was CMV-positive, and had no GVHD. Some T cells may arise from the graft donor. CDR3 region: CASSQGHQTEAFF. The CDR3 DNA reads as TGCGCCAGCAGCCAGGGACACCAAACTGAAGCTTTCTTT.